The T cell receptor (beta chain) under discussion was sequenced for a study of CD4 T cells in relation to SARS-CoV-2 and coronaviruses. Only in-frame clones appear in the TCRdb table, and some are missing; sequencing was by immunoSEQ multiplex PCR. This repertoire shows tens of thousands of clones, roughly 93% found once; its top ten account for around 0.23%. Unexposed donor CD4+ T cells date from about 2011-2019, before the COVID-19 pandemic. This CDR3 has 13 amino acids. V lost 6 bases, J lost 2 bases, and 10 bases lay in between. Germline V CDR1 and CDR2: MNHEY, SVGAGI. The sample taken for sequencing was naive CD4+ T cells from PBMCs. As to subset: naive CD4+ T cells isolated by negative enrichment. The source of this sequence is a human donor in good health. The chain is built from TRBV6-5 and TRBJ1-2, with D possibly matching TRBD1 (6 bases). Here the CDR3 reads CASRRQENYGYTF. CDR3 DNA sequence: TGTGCCAGCAGAAGACAGGAGAACTATGGCTACACCTTC.